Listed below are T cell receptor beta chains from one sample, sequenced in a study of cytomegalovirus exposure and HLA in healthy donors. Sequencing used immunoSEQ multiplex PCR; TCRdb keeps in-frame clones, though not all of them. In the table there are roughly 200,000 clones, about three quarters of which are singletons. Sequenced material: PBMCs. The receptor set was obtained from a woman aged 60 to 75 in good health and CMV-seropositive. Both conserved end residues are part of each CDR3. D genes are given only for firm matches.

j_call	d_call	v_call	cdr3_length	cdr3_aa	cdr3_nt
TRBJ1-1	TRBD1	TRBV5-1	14	CASSSTGANTEAFF	TGCGCCAGCAGCTCAACAGGGGCGAACACTGAAGCTTTCTTT
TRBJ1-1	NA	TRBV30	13	CAWSVYRRTEAFF	TGTGCCTGGAGTGTATACAGGCGGACTGAAGCTTTCTTT
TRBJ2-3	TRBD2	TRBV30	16	CAWSPGLADSTDTQYF	TGTGCCTGGAGTCCTGGACTAGCGGACAGCACAGATACGCAGTATTTT
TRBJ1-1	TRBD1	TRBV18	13	CASLRGRDTEAFF	TGTGCCAGCCTGAGGGGGCGCGACACTGAAGCTTTCTTT
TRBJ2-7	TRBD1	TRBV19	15	CASINRDRGHNEQYF	TGTGCCAGTATCAACCGGGACAGGGGGCACAACGAGCAGTACTTC
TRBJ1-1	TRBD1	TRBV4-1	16	CASSRGVLQGDTEAFF	TGCGCCAGCAGCCGGGGAGTGCTACAGGGGGACACTGAAGCTTTCTTT
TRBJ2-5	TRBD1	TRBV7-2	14	CASSLRDRQETQYF	TGTGCCAGCAGCTTAAGGGACAGGCAAGAGACCCAGTACTTC
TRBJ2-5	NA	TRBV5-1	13	CASTSTGPETQYF	TGCGCCAGCACCTCAACAGGCCCCGAGACCCAGTACTTC
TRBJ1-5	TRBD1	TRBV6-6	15	CASSYGTGGSQPQHF	TGTGCCAGCAGTTACGGGACAGGGGGGAGTCAGCCCCAGCATTTT
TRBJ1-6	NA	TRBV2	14	CASSEDRVRSPLHF	TGTGCCAGCAGTGAAGACAGGGTCCGTTCACCCCTCCACTTT
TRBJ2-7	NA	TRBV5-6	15	CASSPGELRLYEQYF	TGTGCCAGCAGCCCCGGGGAGTTAAGACTTTACGAGCAGTACTTC
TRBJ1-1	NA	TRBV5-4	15	CASSHGQPSNTEAFF	TGTGCCAGCAGCCATGGACAGCCTTCGAACACTGAAGCTTTCTTT